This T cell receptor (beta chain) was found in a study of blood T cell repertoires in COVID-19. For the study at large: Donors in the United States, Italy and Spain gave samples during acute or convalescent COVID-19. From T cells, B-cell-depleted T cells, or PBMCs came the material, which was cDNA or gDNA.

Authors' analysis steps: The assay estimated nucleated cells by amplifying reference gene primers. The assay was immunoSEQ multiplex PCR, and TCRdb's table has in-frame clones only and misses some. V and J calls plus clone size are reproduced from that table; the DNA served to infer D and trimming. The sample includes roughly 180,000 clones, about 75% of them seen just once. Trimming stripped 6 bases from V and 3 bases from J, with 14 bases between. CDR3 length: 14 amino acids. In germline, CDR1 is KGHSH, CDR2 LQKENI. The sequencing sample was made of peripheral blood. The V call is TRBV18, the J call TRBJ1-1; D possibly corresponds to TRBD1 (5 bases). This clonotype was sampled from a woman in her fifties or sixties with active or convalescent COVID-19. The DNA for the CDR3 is TGTGCCAGCTCCCAAGGAGGGACGGACACTGAAGCTTTCTTT. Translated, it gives CASSQGGTDTEAFF. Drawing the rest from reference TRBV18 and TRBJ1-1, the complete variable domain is NAGVMQNPRHLVRRRGQEARLRCSPMKGHSHVYWYRQLPEEGLKFMVYLQKENIIDESGMPKERFSAEFPKEGPSILRIQQVVRGDSAAYFCASSQGGTDTEAFFGQGTRLTVV.